The 20 T cell receptor beta chains in this list originate from one sample, sequenced in a study of blood T cell repertoires in COVID-19. Only in-frame clones appear in the TCRdb table, and some are missing; sequencing was by immunoSEQ multiplex PCR. The repertoire has around 300,000 clones, about nine tenths of them found once; the top ten carry 2% to 2.5%. Sequencing used peripheral blood. Every receptor here comes from a man aged 45-65 years with acute or convalescent COVID-19.

This sequence joins TRBV3-1 (or the pseudogene TRBV3-2) and TRBJ1-1; TRBD1 is a possible D gene (6 bases). The CDR3 sequence is 13 residues long. Germline V CDR1 and CDR2: LGHDT, YNNKEL (reference sequence). Between the trimmed V and J ends, which lost 4 bases and 8 bases, there was a span of 14 bases. The DNA of the CDR3 is TGTGCCAGCAGCCGAACAGGGTCAAGAGAAGCTTTCTTT. Translation gives CASSRTGSREAFF.

This chain uses TRBV6-5 with TRBJ1-5; D gene ambiguous. The CDR3 has 14 residues. CDR1 is MNHEY and CDR2 is SVGAGI in the germline V gene. Trimming pared 7 bases from V and 0 bases from J, leaving 10 bases between. CDR3 sequence reads: CASNTHASNQPQHF. As DNA, the CDR3 is TGTGCCAGCAACACACATGCTAGCAATCAGCCCCAGCATTTT.

This clone was seen just once. This sequence joins TRBV6-6 and TRBJ2-7; 9 bases line up with TRBD1. Germline trimming cut 6 bases from V and 2 bases from J; bases unmatched to any gene: 8. The CDR3 is 15 residues long. Germline V CDR1 and CDR2: MNHNY, SVGAGI (reference sequence). CDR3 sequence (DNA): TGTGCCAGCAGCCTGGGACAGGGCCTAACCTACGAGCAGTACTTC. It is translated as CASSLGQGLTYEQYF.

J is TRBJ2-7 and V is TRBV27; weak D call: TRBD2 (6 bases). Trimming cost V 3 bases and J 0 bases, with 15 bases left between them. CDR1 MNHEY and CDR2 SMNVEV come from the germline V gene (reference sequence). This CDR3 is 16 amino acids long. In DNA, the CDR3 is TGTGCCAGCAGTTTGTCGGGACTCCCAAGCTCCTACGAGCAGTACTTC. Translating gives CASSLSGLPSSYEQYF.

This sequence joins TRBV24-1 and TRBJ2-3; 9 bases are a match to TRBD2. CDR1 and CDR2 from the germline V gene are KGHDR and SFDVKD. With V trimmed by 3 bases and J by 10 bases, 13 bases remained unmatched. The CDR3 is 16 residues long. The CDR3: CATSDGEIAGDLSQYF. The CDR3 nucleotides are TGTGCCACCAGTGATGGGGAAATAGCGGGGGATTTGTCGCAGTATTTT.

This chain connects TRBV7-9 to TRBJ1-1; TRBD1 is a possible D gene (6 bases). Trimming cost V 1 base and J 4 bases, with 13 bases left between them. The CDR3 loop spans 15 amino acids. CDR1 and CDR2 from the germline V gene are SEHNR and FQNEAQ (reference sequence). Here the CDR3 reads CASSLVPDRGTEAFF. CDR3 DNA: TGTGCCAGCAGCTTAGTGCCGGACAGAGGCACTGAAGCTTTCTTT.

The chain employs TRBV5-4 and TRBJ2-5, with a weak D call TRBD1 (7 bases). The V end lost 4 bases, the J end lost 2 bases, and 12 bases lay between the germline ends. Germline V gives CDR1 SGHNT, CDR2 YYREEE (reference sequence). The CDR3 sequence is 14 residues long. The CDR3 here is CASSQGGQQETQYF. The DNA of the CDR3 is TGTGCCAGCAGCCAGGGGGGACAGCAAGAGACCCAGTACTTC.

The rearrangement links TRBV9 to TRBJ2-1, with 8 bases aligning to TRBD1. V lost 2 bases to trimming and J lost 7 bases; unmatched junction nucleotides: 5. The CDR3 has 14 residues. Per germline, CDR1 SGDLS and CDR2 YYNGEE. CDR3 sequence: CASSVLTGVNEQFF. CDR3 in DNA: TGTGCCAGCAGCGTTCTGACAGGGGTGAATGAGCAGTTCTTC.

This sequence joins TRBV11-2 and TRBJ1-1; 11 bases match TRBD1. CDR3 length: 15 amino acids. V shed 5 bases and J 6 bases; nucleotides not matched to a gene: 8. In germline, CDR1 is SGHAT, CDR2 FQNNGV. This CDR3 is CASSKQGQGDAEAFF. In DNA, the CDR3 is TGTGCCAGCAGCAAGCAGGGACAGGGGGACGCTGAAGCTTTCTTT.

The chain recombines TRBV9 with TRBJ1-1, with D maybe TRBD1 (5 bases). Germline V lookup: CDR1 SGDLS, CDR2 YYNGEE. The V and J ends lost 1 base and 1 base respectively, with 8 bases between them. This CDR3 is built from 14 residues. DNA for the CDR3: TGTGCCAGCAGCGTAATGGGGCCGAACACTGAAGCTTTCTTT. It encodes CASSVMGPNTEAFF.

The chain has TRBV29-1 and TRBJ2-3, with D unclear. Trimming shortened V by 8 bases and J by 8 bases, and 20 bases separated the two germline ends. Germline V CDR1 and CDR2: SQVTM, ANQGSEA. The CDR3 spans 13 residues. The CDR3 DNA is TGCAGCTCCAACGATCCTCACCAACTTACGCAGTATTTT. It is translated as CSSNDPHQLTQYF.

The chain uses TRBV12-3 or TRBV12-4 and TRBJ1-4; D is unresolved. Trimming took off 5 bases at V and 7 bases at J, with 11 bases between the two ends. The CDR3 is 13 amino acids. The CDR3 is CASSPRGLEKLFF. For the CDR3, the DNA is TGTGCCAGCAGTCCCCGCGGTCTTGAAAAACTGTTTTTT.

This CDR3 reads CASSVGQGPGQPQHF. The CDR3 region has the DNA TGTGCCAGCAGCGTAGGACAGGGGCCGGGTCAGCCCCAGCATTTT. The genes are TRBV9 and TRBJ1-5; 8 nucleotides line up with TRBD1. J was trimmed by 6 bases and V by 0 bases; bases with no gene match: 5. Per the germline V gene, CDR1 is SGDLS and CDR2 is YYNGEE. The length of the CDR3 is 15 residues. The whole variable domain, remainder taken from reference TRBV9 and TRBJ1-5, is DSGVTQTPKHLITATGQRVTLRCSPRSGDLSVYWYQQSLDQGLQFLIQYYNGEERAKGNILERFSAQQFPDLHSELNLSSLELGDSALYFCASSVGQGPGQPQHFGDGTRLSIL.

This sequence joins TRBV5-5 and TRBJ2-7; 8 bases align to TRBD1. Germline CDR1 reads SGHKS; CDR2 reads YYEKEE (reference sequence). There are 16 residues in the CDR3. V lost 7 bases, J lost 2 bases, and 14 bases stayed unmatched. The CDR3 region is CASSIGTGLVPYEQYF. CDR3 DNA sequence: TGTGCCAGCTCAATCGGGACAGGTTTGGTTCCCTACGAGCAGTACTTC.

The chain combines TRBV5-1 with TRBJ2-6; D unclear. Germline V gene data show CDR1 as SGHRS and CDR2 as YFSETQ. The V gene lost 0 bases and the J gene lost 0 bases, with 7 bases spanning the gap. The CDR3 covers 16 residues. The CDR3 DNA is TGCGCCAGCAGCTTGGGAGGTGTCTCTGGGGCCAACGTCCTGACTTTC. Protein product: CASSLGGVSGANVLTF.

V usage is TRBV20-1 and J usage is TRBJ2-7; D gene uncertain. The CDR3 sequence is 11 residues long. From germline, CDR1 is DFQATT and CDR2 SNEGSKA (reference sequence). V lost 3 bases and J 3 bases, leaving 6 bases between the germline ends. CDR3 protein: CSASGDYEQYF. The CDR3 DNA reads TGCAGTGCTAGTGGCGACTACGAGCAGTACTTC.

J is TRBJ1-1 and V is TRBV3-1 (or the pseudogene TRBV3-2); 10 bases are a match to TRBD1. Per germline, CDR1 LGHDT and CDR2 YNNKEL (reference sequence). V trimming: 4 bases; J trimming: 1 base; junction bases outside the gene matches: 6. The CDR3 has 16 residues. The CDR3 reads CASSPGTGEWNTEAFF. The CDR3 DNA reads as TGTGCCAGCAGCCCCGGGACAGGGGAGTGGAACACTGAAGCTTTCTTT.

This chain links TRBV2 with TRBJ2-2, with a tentative D call TRBD1 (5 bases). CDR3 length equals 14 residues. CDR1 SNHLY and CDR2 FYNNEI come from the germline V gene. V was shortened by 4 bases and J by 5 bases, with 11 bases between the two germline ends. The CDR3 is CASSGTGRTGELFF. In DNA, the CDR3 is TGTGCCAGCAGTGGAACAGGAAGAACCGGGGAGCTGTTTTTT.

The chain joins TRBV3-1 (or the pseudogene TRBV3-2) to TRBJ1-1, with a possible D match to TRBD1 (5 bases). V was pared by 4 bases and J by 5 bases, with 11 bases between. Per germline, CDR1 LGHDT and CDR2 YNNKEL (reference sequence). CDR3 length: 13 residues. Written as DNA, the CDR3 is TGTGCCAGCAGCCGGAGTGGGGGGACTGAAGCTTTCTTT. It specifies CASSRSGGTEAFF.

This clone appeared once. The genes are TRBV12-3 or TRBV12-4 and TRBJ1-2; maybe TRBD1 (5 bases). This CDR3 spans 12 amino acids. Deletions cut 8 bases from V and 6 bases from J, with 13 bases between. CDR3 nucleotide sequence: TGTGCCAGCTGTTGGGGGGGGGATGGCTACACCTTC. It translates to CASCWGGDGYTF.